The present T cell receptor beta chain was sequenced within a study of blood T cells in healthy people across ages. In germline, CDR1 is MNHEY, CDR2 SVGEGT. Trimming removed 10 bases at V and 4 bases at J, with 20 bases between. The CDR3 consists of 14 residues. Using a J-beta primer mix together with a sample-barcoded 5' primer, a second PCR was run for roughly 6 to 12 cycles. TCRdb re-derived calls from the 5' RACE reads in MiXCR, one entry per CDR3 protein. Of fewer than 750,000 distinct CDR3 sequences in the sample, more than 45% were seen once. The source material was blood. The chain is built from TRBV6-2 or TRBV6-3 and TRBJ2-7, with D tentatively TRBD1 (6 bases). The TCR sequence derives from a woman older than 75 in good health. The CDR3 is CATKDRPAWYEQYF. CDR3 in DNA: TGTGCCACAAAAGACAGGCCTGCATGGTACGAGCAGTACTTC.